The T cell receptor (beta chain) under discussion was sequenced for a study of sequential checkpoint blockade in melanoma (dated by TCRdb to between 2018 and 2020). General notes on the study: In a 1:1 randomization, patients received either first-line nivolumab then ipilimumab (arm A) or ipilimumab then nivolumab (arm B). Both trial sequences were followed by maintenance nivolumab. The full study reports these points: Larger, independent patient cohorts are needed to validate the response-prediction model that combines TCR metrics and mutation burden.

According to the germline V gene (reference sequence), CDR1 reads PRHDT and CDR2 reads FYEKMQ. V drops 5 bases and J drops 4 bases, leaving 14 bases in between. From the cysteine through the phenylalanine, the CDR3 covers 14 amino acids. Of the read, only the CDR3 DNA is kept; its 42 bases are in frame from base 1. The label giving this sample's treatment or condition can be read as: randomized to nivolumab then ipilimumab (arm A) or the reverse (arm B). None of the patients in the trial had previously been given DNA-damaging chemotherapy. On a FACS Aria II flow cytometer, live CD3+CD8+ cells that were negative for CD19 and CD56 were sorted from thawed PBMCs. Samples were obtained from patients with melanoma enrolled in CheckMate 064, a randomized, open-label phase II trial of sequential checkpoint blockade. Peripheral blood mononuclear cells were collected by leukapheresis, purified using Ficoll-Paque, and frozen in human serum containing about 11% DMSO. Right after sorting, the blood CD3+CD8+ cells were verified to be >95% pure, and DNA extraction followed.

Turning to this clone: Its antigen is still unknown. No clone much larger than this one lies a single base away; base qualities are absent.

TCRbeta CDR3 regions were immunosequenced from genomic DNA with the immunoSEQ Assay. Genomic DNA was amplified by bias-controlled multiplex PCR before high-throughput sequencing. On the study's bioinformatics: To quantify the absolute abundance of each unique TCRbeta CDR3 region, the sequences were collapsed and filtered. Clonality was defined as 1 minus Pielou's evenness and was calculated using productive rearrangements only. Clones with significantly greater frequencies in on-treatment versus baseline samples were identified using a previously published method. Held by TCRdb, this immuneACCESS table contains in-frame sequences only and omits some clones. Under half of the omission traces to an unresolved V gene where checked; the cause of the rest is unknown. V, J and clone size are taken as reported in that table, and D and trimming were inferred from the DNA itself. The sample table contains 26,000 or so clones; only one count was recorded for roughly nine tenths of them. Jointly, the top ten make up approximately 15% of the sample.

The sample consisted of CD8+ T cells sorted from blood (inferred from file names), taken from a patient given nivolumab and ipilimumab in sequence. The V and J segments used are TRBV13 and TRBJ1-1; the D gene identity is not certain. This clonotype was obtained from a human donor with melanoma. The CDR3 region reads CASSPPSTGTEAFF. In nucleotide form, the sequence is TGTGCCAGCAGCCCCCCCTCTACGGGCACTGAAGCTTTCTTT.